This record looks at one TCR beta chain sequence and its context. Treatment defined: oral pan-JAK inhibitor, 5-10 mg twice daily. These data come from a study of CD8+ T cells in alopecia areata. Turning to the study itself: Disease severity was quantified as SALT score of affected scalp area.

Germline V gives CDR1 MGHRA, CDR2 YSYEKL. V gave up 6 bases and J gave up 2 bases, with 14 bases separating them. CDR3 length: 14 residues. Following extraction, RNA underwent reverse transcription to cDNA, which served as the sequencing template. Libraries were prepared by immunoSEQ multiplex PCR; TCRdb keeps only in-frame clonotypes and omits some of them. In the table there are roughly 120,000 clones, around three fifths of which are singletons. This specimen consisted of CD4+ T cells sorted from blood, obtained at week 24, from a patient treated with tofacitinib. This receptor was taken from a human donor with alopecia areata. This chain connects TRBV4-1 to TRBJ2-7; D is possibly TRBD1 (6 bases). CDR3: CASRGQGRTYEQYF. The CDR3 DNA reads TGCGCCAGCAGGGGTCAGGGGCGAACCTACGAGCAGTACTTC.